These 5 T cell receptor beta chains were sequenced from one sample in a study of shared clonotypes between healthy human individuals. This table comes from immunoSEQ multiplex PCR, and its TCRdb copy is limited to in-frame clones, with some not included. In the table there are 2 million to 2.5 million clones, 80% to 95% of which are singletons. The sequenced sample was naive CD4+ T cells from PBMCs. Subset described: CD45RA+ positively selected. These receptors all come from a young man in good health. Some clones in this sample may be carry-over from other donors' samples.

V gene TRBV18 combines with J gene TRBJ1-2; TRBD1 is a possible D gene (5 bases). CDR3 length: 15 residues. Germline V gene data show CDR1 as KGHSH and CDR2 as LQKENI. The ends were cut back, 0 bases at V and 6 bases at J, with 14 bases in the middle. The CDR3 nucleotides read TGTGCCAGCTCACCACCCCGTCAGGGTGGCGATGGCTACACCTTC. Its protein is CASSPPRQGGDGYTF.

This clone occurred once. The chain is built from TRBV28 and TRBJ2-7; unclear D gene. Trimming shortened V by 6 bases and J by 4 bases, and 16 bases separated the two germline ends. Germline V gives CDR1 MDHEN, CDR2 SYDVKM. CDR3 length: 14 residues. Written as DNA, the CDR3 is TGTGCCAGCAGAACTGCCGGAGCCTATTACGAGCAGTACTTC. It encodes CASRTAGAYYEQYF.

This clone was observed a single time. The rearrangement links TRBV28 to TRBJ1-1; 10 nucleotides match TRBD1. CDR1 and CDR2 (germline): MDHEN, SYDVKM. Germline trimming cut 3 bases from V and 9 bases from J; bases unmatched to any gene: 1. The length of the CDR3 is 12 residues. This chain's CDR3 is CASSLGQGQAFF. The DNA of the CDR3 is TGTGCCAGCAGTTTGGGACAGGGGCAAGCTTTCTTT.

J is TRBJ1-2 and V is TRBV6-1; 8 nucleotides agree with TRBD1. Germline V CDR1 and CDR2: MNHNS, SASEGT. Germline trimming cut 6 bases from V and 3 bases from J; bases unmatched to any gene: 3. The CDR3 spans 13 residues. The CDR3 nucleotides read TGTGCCAGCAGGGAGGACAGGGACTATGGCTACACCTTC. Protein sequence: CASREDRDYGYTF.

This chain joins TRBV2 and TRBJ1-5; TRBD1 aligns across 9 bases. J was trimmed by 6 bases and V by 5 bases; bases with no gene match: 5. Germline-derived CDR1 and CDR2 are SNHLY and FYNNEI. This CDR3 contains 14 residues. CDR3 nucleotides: TGTGCCAGCAGTACACAGGGGGCTCTTCAGCCCCAGCATTTT. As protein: CASSTQGALQPQHF.